Here is one T cell receptor (beta chain) with its context. There is no known antigen for this receptor. Base quality data are lacking; no much larger clone is found one base away. TCR beta libraries were generated from genomic DNA with the immunoSEQ kit, following the manufacturer's recommendations. To prepare the libraries, a first multiplex PCR with proprietary primers was run, followed by a second PCR that added unique barcodes, and a bead cleanup was done after each round. Each sample batch included a kit-provided positive control reaction and a negative control reaction. The final libraries were assessed on an Agilent 4200 TapeStation D1000 ScreenTape, pooled by volume, and quantified by qPCR. Sequencing was performed on an Illumina NextSeq500 using a MidOutput 150-cycle cartridge, with 156 Read1 cycles, 15 Index1 cycles, and the kit custom primers. The pooled library was loaded at roughly 0.96 pM, with an approximately 20% PhiX control spiked in. The paper's data handling went like this. Vendor-processed data were analyzed in R, and a clonotype was defined as all T cells sharing the same CDR3 nucleotide sequence. For clone abundance analyses, frequencies were normalized to the 10,000 most abundant clones per sample. Before analysis, public T cell clones were removed, and these numbered fewer than five per sample on average. A difference in abundance of at least 32-fold between compartments was used to define tumor-enriched and baseline blood-enriched clonotypes. A beta-binomial differential abundance model was used to identify clonotypes that were expanded or contracted between blood time points. The Baroni-Urbani and Buser coefficient was used to measure tumor-blood repertoire similarity, and groups were compared with two-tailed Wilcoxon tests in R. This is the immuneACCESS table as TCRdb keeps it, with only in-frame sequences that have V and J called. A part of the clones is gone; compared with another copy, unresolved V genes explain less than half, and the rest is unexplained. V, J and clone size are those of that table, while D and trimming were read from the DNA. For this sample there are some 130,000 clones; about 81% appear just once. The ten biggest clones cover approximately 2% of the sample.

This specimen belongs to a study of radiation and T cells in renal cell carcinoma (dated by TCRdb to about 2020). Turning to the overall study: Samples came from a clinical trial, in which primary renal cell carcinomas received 15 Gy stereotactic body radiation therapy followed by nephrectomy 4 weeks later. In total, 50 to 60 samples, comprising roughly 25 tumors and around 27 peripheral blood samples, were subjected to TCR beta sequencing. A total of approximately 3,800,000 unique CDR3 nucleotide sequences, encoding some 2,700,000 unique CDR3 amino acid sequences, were found across all 50 or so samples.

Measured from the cysteine to the phenylalanine, the CDR3 is 14 residues long. The CDR3 DNA has 42 bases and is translated from base 1. V was cut back by 6 bases and J by 0 bases, leaving a gap of 11 bases between them. From a lookup of the germline V gene, CDR1 and CDR2 are MNHNS and SASEGT. In light of the paper, this sample's time point label describes: blood 2 weeks post-SBRT. The sample's treatment or condition label, decoded: 15 Gy SBRT to primary tumor, nephrectomy 4 weeks later. To track tumor-enriched clonotypes, serial peripheral blood was sampled from radiation-treated patients at baseline and at 2 weeks and 4 weeks after SBRT. Every patient had renal cell carcinoma of clear cell pathology. The QIAamp DNA Blood Mini Kit (Qiagen) was used to prepare genomic DNA for TCR sequencing. Samples were included in the analyses only if all quality control checks were passed. The paper as a whole reports these results and caveats: Blood repertoire dynamics were not followed beyond 4 weeks after treatment. The single-armed trial design could not address effects of radiation dose or scheduling on the TCR repertoire. An increase in top tumor clonotypes in blood was observed from baseline to 2 weeks post-radiation, followed by contraction by 4 weeks, which was taken to suggest transient expansion of tumor-resident clones. Because pretreatment tumor biopsies were not available, the study could not determine whether clonotypes were already present within the tumor at baseline.

The sequence links TRBV6-1 to TRBJ1-1, with no confidently assigned D gene. This specimen was blood, taken from a patient whose treatment included radiotherapy and nephrectomy. The receptor comes from a woman aged 55-69 years with renal cell carcinoma. The CDR3 reads as follows: CASRGDILNTEAFF. The DNA sequence is given as TGTGCCAGCAGAGGTGACATCCTGAACACTGAAGCTTTCTTT.